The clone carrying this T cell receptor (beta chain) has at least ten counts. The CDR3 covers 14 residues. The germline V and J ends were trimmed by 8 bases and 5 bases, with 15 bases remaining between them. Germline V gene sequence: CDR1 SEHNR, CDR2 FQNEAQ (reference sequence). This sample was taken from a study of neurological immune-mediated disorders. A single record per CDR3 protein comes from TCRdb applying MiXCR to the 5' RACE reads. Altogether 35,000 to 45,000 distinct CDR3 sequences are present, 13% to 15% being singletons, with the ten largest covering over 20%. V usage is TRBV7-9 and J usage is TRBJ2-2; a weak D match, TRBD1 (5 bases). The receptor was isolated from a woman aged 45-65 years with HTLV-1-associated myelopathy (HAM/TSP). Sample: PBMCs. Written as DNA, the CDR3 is TGTGCCAGCGCCGGGCAGGGTAGAACCGGGGAGCTGTTTTTT. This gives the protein CASAGQGRTGELFF.